The source of this T cell receptor beta chain is a study of blood T cells in healthy people across ages. V was clipped by 0 bases and J by 6 bases, with 8 bases between them. Per germline, CDR1 SGHDN and CDR2 FVKESK. This CDR3 has 13 amino acids. Using a J-beta primer mix together with a sample-barcoded 5' primer, a second PCR was run for 7 to 11 cycles. MiXCR, run by TCRdb on the 5' RACE reads, gives a single entry per CDR3 protein. This table holds about a million distinct CDR3 sequences, under 40% found once. The clonotype was recovered from a man aged 18 to 30 in good health. V is TRBV14 and J is TRBJ1-1, with D unresolved. The sequencing sample was made of blood. The CDR3: CASSQDWRSEAFF. DNA of the CDR3: TGTGCCAGCAGCCAAGACTGGAGGTCTGAAGCTTTCTTT.